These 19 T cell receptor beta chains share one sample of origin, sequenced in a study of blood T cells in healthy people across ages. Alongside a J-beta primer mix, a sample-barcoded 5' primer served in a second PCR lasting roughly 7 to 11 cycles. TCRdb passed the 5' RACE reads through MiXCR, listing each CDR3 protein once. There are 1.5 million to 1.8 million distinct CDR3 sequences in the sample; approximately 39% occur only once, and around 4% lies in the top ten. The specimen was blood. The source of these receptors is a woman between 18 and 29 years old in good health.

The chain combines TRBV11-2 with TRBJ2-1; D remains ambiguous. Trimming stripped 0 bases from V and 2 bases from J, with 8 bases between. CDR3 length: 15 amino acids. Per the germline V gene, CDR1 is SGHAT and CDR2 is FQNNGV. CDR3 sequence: CASSLDQVAYNEQFF. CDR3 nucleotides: TGTGCCAGCAGCTTAGACCAGGTGGCCTACAATGAGCAGTTCTTC. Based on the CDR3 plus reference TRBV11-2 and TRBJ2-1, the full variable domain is EAGVAQSPRYKIIEKRQSVAFWCNPISGHATLYWYQQILGQGPKLLIQFQNNGVVDDSQLPKDRFSAERLKGVDSTLKIQPAKLEDSAVYLCASSLDQVAYNEQFFGPGTRLTVL.

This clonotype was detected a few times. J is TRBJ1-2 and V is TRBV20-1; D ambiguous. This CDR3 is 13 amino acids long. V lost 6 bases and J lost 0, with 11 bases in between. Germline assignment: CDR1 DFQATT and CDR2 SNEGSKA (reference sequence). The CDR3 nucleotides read TGCAGTGCGTTCCTATCATCTAACTATGGCTACACCTTC. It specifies CSAFLSSNYGYTF.

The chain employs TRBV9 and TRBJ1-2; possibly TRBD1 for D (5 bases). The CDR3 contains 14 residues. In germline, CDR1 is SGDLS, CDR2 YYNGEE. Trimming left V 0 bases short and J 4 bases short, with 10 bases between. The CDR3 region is CASSVGGSSYGYTF. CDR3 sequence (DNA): TGTGCCAGCAGCGTAGGGGGCAGTAGCTATGGCTACACCTTC.

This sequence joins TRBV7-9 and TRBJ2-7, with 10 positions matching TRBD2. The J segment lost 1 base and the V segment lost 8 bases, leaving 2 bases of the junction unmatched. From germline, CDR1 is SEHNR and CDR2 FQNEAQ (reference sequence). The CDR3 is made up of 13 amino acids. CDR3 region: CASRGLASYEQYF. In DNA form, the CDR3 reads TGTGCCAGCCGGGGACTAGCGTCCTACGAGCAGTACTTC. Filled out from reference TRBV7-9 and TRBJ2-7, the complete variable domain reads DTGVSQNPRHKITKRGQNVTFRCDPISEHNRLYWYRQTLGQGPEFLTYFQNEAQLEKSRLLSDRFSAERPKGSFSTLEIQRTEQGDSAMYLCASRGLASYEQYFGPGTRLTVT.

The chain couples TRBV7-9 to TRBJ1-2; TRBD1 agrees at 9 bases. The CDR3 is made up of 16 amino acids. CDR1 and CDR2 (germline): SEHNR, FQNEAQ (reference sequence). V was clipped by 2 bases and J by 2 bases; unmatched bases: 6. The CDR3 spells CASSLPGQGLNYGYTF. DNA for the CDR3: TGTGCCAGCAGCTTACCTGGACAGGGGTTGAACTATGGCTACACCTTC.

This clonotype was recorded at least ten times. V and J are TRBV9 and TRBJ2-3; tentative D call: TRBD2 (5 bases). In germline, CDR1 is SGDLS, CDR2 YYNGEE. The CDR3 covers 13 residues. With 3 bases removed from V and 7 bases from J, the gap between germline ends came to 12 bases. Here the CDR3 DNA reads TGTGCCAGCAGCGGACACTCGGGAAATACGCAGTATTTT. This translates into CASSGHSGNTQYF.

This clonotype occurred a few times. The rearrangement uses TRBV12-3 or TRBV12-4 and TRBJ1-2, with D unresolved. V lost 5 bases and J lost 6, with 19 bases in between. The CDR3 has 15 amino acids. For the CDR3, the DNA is TGTGCCAGCAGTACCGCAAGGTCCCAAAGGGATGGCTACACCTTC. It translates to CASSTARSQRDGYTF.

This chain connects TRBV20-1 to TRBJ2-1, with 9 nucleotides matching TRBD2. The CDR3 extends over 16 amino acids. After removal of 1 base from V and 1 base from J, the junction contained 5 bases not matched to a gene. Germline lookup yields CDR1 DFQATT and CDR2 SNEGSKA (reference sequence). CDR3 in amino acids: CSARGASGASYNEQFF. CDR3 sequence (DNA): TGCAGTGCTAGAGGTGCTAGCGGGGCATCCTACAATGAGCAGTTCTTC.

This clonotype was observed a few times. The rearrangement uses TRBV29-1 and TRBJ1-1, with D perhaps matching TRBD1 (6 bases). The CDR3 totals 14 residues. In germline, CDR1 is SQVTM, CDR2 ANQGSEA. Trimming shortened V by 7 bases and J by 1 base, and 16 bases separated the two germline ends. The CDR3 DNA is TGCAGCGGAGGATCGACAGGCTGGAACACTGAAGCTTTCTTT. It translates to CSGGSTGWNTEAFF.

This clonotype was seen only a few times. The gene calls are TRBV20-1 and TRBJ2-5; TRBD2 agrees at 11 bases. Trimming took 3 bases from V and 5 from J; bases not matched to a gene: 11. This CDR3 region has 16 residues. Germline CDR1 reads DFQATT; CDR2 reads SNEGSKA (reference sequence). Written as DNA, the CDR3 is TGCAGTGCTAGTGATATAGCGGGAGGGCCCTATGAGACCCAGTACTTC. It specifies CSASDIAGGPYETQYF.

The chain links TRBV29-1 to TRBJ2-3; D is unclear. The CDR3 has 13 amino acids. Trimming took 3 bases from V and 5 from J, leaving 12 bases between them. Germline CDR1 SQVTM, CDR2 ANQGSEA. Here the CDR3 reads CSVDGLVLDTQYF. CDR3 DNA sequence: TGCAGCGTTGATGGTCTAGTCTTAGATACGCAGTATTTT.

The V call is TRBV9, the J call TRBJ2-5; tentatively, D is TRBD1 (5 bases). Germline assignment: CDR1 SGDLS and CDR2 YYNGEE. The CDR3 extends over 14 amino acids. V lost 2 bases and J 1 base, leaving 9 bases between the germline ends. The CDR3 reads CASSVFTGQETQYF. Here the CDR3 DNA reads TGTGCCAGCAGCGTGTTCACAGGCCAAGAGACCCAGTACTTC.

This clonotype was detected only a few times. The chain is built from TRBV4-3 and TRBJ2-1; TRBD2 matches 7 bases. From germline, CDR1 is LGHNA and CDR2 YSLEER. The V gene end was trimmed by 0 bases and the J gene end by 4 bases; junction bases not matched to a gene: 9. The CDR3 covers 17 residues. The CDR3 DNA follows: TGCGCCAGCAGCCAAGATCGAACAGCGGGAAAGTACAATGAGCAGTTCTTC. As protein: CASSQDRTAGKYNEQFF.

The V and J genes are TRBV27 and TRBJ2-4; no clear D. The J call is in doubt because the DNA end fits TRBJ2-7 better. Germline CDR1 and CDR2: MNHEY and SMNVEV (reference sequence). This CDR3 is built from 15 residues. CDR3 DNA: TGTGCCAGCAGTCCCTTGGCCGCCCCCTACGACGAGCAGTACTTC. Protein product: CASSPLAAPYDEQYF.

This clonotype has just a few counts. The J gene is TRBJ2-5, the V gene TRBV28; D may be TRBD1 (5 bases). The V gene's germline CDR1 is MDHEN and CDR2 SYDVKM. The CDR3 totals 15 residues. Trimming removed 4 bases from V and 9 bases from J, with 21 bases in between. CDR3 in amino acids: CASSSPASQGTPQYF. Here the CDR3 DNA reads TGTGCCAGCAGTTCACCCGCATCCCAGGGAACCCCCCAGTACTTC.

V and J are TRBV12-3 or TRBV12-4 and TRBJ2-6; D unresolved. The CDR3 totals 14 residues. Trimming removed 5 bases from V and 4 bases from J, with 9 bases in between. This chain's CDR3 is CASSPLGGANVLTF. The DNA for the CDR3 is TGTGCCAGCAGTCCCCTAGGCGGGGCCAACGTCCTGACTTTC.

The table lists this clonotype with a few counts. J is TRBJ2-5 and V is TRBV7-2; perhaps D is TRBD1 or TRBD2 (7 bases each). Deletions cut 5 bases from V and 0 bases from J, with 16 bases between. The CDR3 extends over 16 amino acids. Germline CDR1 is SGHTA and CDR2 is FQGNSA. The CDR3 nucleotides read TGTGCCAGCAGCCAGGGGGGACTACCGTACCAAGAGACCCAGTACTTC. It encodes CASSQGGLPYQETQYF.

CDR3 bases: TGCGCCAGCAGCGGCGGCAGATTGACAGCCAATGAGCAGTACTTC. It is translated as CASSGGRLTANEQYF. The genes are TRBV4-1 and TRBJ2-5, with D tentatively TRBD1 (5 bases). Germline loops: CDR1 MGHRA, CDR2 YSYEKL. The germline V and J ends were trimmed by 5 bases and 11 bases, with 24 bases remaining between them. The CDR3 totals 15 residues.

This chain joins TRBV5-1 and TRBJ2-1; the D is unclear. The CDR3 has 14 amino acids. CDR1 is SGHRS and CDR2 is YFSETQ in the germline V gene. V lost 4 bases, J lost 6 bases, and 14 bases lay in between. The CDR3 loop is CASSLVGVVNEQFF. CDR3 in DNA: TGCGCCAGCAGCCTCGTAGGAGTGGTCAATGAGCAGTTCTTC.